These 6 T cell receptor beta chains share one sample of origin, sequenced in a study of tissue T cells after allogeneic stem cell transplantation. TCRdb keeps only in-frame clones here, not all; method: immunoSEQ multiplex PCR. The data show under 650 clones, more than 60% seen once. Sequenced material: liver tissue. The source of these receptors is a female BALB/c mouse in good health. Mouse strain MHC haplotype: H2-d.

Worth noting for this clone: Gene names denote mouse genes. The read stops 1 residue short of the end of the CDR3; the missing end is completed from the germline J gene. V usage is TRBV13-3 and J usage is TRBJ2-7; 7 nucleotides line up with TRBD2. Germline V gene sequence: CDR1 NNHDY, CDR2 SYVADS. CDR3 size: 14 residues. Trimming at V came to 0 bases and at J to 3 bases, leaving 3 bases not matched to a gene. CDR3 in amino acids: CASSDALGVYEQYF. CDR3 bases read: TGTGCCAGCAGTGATGCTCTGGGGGTCTATGAACAGTAC.

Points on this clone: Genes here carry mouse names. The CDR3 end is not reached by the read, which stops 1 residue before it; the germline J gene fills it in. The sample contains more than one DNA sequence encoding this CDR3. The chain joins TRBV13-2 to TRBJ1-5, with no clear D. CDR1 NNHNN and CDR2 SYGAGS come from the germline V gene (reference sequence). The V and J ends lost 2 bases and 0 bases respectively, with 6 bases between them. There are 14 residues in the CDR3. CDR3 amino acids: CASGDHINNQAPLF. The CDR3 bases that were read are TGTGCCAGCGGTGACCACATTAACAACCAGGCTCCGCTT.

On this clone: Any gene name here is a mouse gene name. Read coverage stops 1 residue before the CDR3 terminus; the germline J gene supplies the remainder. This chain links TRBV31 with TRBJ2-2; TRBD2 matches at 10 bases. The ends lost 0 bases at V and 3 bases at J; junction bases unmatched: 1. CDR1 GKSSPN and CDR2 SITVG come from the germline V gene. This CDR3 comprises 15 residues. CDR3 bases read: TGTGCCTGGAGTCTCGACTGGGGGGACACCGGGCAGCTCTAC. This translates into CAWSLDWGDTGQLY. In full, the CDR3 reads CAWSLDWGDTGQLYF.

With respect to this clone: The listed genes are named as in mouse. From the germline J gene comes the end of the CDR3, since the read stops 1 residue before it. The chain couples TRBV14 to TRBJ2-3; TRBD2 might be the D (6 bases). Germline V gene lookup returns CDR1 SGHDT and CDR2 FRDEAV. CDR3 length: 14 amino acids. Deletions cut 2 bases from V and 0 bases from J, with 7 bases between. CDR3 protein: CASSLGGSAETLYF. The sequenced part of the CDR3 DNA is TGTGCCAGCAGTTTGGGGGGTAGTGCAGAAACGCTGTAT.

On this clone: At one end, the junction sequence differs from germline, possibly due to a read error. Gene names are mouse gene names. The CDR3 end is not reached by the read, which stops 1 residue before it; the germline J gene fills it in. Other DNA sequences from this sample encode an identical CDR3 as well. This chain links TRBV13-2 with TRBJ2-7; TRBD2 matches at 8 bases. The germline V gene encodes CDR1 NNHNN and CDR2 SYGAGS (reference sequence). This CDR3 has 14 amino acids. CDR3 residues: CARGDGGGQGEQYF. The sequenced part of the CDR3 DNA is TGTGCCCGCGGTGATGGGGGGGGGCAGGGGGAACAGTAC.

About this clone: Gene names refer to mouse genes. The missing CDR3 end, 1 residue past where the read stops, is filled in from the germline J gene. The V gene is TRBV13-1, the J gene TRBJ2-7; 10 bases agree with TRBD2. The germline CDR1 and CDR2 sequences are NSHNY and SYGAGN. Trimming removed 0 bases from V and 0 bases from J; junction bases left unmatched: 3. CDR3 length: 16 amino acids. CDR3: CASSDVGTGDSYEQYF. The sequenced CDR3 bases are TGTGCCAGCAGTGATGTTGGGACTGGGGACTCCTATGAACAGTAC.